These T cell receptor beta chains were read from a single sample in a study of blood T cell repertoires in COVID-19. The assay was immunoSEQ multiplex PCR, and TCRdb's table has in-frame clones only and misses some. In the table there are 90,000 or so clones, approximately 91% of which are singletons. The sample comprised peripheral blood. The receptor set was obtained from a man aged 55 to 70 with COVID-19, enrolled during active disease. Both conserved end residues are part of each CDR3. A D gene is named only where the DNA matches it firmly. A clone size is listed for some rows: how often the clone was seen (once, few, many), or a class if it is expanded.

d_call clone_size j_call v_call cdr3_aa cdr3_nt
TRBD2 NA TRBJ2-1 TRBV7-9 CASSWEGWGEQFF TGTGCCAGCAGCTGGGAGGGCTGGGGTGAGCAGTTCTTC
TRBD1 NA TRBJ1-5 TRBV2 CASQGLGQGPNSNQPQHF TGTGCCAGCCAAGGGTTGGGACAGGGGCCTAATAGCAATCAGCCCCAGCATTTT
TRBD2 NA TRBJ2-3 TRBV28 CASSLGGATDTQYF TGTGCCAGCAGTTTGGGAGGGGCCACAGATACGCAGTATTTT
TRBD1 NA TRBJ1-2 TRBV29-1 CSVAPTGNGYTF TGCAGCGTCGCTCCGACAGGGAATGGCTACACCTTC
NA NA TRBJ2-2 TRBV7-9 CASSPTTYREGVGELFF TGTGCCAGCAGCCCGACGACCTACAGGGAGGGAGTCGGGGAGCTGTTTTTT
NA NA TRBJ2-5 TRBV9 CASSVEAAQETQYF TGTGCCAGCAGCGTAGAAGCGGCCCAAGAGACCCAGTACTTC
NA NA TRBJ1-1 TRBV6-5 CASTEGVIDTEAFF TGTGCCAGCACCGAAGGGGTGATAGACACTGAAGCTTTCTTT
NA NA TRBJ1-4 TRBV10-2 CASSESQGFGEKLFF TGCGCCAGCAGTGAATCACAGGGCTTTGGGGAAAAACTGTTTTTT
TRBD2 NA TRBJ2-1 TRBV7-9 CASSLLAGGTKGQFF TGTGCCAGCAGCTTACTAGCGGGAGGTACTAAGGGGCAGTTCTTC
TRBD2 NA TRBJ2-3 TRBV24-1 CATSDSGTSGKLDTQYF TGTGCCACCAGTGACAGCGGGACTAGCGGGAAATTAGATACGCAGTATTTT
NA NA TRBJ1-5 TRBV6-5 CASSPDRNNQPQHF TGTGCCAGCAGTCCCGACAGGAATAATCAGCCCCAGCATTTT
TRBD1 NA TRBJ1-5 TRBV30 CAWSAGQGDGPQHF TGTGCCTGGAGCGCGGGACAGGGGGACGGGCCCCAGCATTTT
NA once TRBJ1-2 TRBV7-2 CASSFPTENYGYTF TGTGCCAGCAGCTTTCCGACAGAAAACTATGGCTACACCTTC
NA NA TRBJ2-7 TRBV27 CASSLSMQGPYEQYF TGTGCCAGCAGTTTATCGATGCAGGGGCCCTACGAGCAGTACTTC
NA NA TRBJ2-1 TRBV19 CASSISNSNEQFF TGTGCCAGTAGTATCTCCAACAGCAATGAGCAGTTCTTC
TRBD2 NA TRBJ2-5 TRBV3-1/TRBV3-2 CASSQDVGAGKETQYF TGTGCCAGCAGCCAAGATGTCGGAGCGGGAAAAGAGACCCAGTACTTC
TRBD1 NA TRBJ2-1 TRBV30 CAVLRQGSYNEQFF TGTGCCGTGCTCCGACAGGGGTCCTACAATGAGCAGTTCTTC
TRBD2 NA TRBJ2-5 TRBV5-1 CASSWGLAGEETQYF TGCGCCAGCAGCTGGGGACTAGCGGGAGAAGAGACCCAGTACTTC
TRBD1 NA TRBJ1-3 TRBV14 CASSHRTGTKGNTIYF TGTGCCAGCAGCCATCGGACAGGAACCAAGGGAAACACCATATATTTT
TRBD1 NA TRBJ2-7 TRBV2 CASSEPGQGESYEQYF TGTGCCAGCAGTGAACCCGGACAGGGGGAGTCCTACGAGCAGTACTTC
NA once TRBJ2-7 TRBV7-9 CASSLEVFGRPLYEQYF TGTGCCAGCAGCTTAGAGGTCTTTGGGAGGCCGTTGTACGAGCAGTACTTC
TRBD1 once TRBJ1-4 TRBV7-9 CASSSRDRQEKLFF TGTGCCAGCAGCTCCCGGGACAGGCAAGAAAAACTGTTTTTT
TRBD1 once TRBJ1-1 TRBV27 CASSLTRTGGAFF TGTGCCAGCAGTTTAACTCGGACAGGGGGAGCTTTCTTT
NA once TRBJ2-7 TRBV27 CASSLLPGGIYEQYF TGTGCCAGCAGTTTACTACCAGGGGGGATCTACGAGCAGTACTTC
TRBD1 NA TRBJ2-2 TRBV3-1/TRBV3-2 CASSRQGTGELFF TGTGCCAGCAGCCGACAGGGCACCGGGGAGCTGTTTTTT
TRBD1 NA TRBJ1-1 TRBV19 CASSRTWDSEAFF TGTGCCAGTAGCAGGACTTGGGACAGTGAAGCTTTCTTT
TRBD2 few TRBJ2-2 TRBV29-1 CSVGPGLASGVSFRGTGELFF TGCAGCGTTGGGCCGGGTCTGGCTAGCGGGGTGTCTTTTAGGGGCACCGGGGAGCTGTTTTTT
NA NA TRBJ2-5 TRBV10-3 CAISEALRAQETQYF TGTGCCATCAGTGAGGCCCTCAGGGCTCAAGAGACCCAGTACTTC
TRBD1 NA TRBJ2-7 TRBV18 CASSSVGTGDEQYF TGTGCCAGCTCATCCGTAGGGACAGGCGACGAGCAGTACTTC
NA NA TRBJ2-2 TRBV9 CASSVVSRSRDTGELFF TGTGCCAGCAGCGTAGTTAGTCGTTCTCGGGACACCGGGGAGCTGTTTTTT
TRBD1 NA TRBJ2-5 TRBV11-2 CASSLPLLDRGRETQYF TGTGCCAGCAGCCTTCCTCTACTGGACAGGGGTAGGGAGACCCAGTACTTC
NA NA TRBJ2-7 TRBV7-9 CASSLEGLRGSYEQYF TGTGCCAGCAGCTTAGAGGGTCTAAGGGGCTCCTACGAGCAGTACTTC
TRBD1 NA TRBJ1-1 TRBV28 CASSSDRVENTEAFF TGTGCCAGCAGCTCCGACAGGGTGGAGAACACTGAAGCTTTCTTT
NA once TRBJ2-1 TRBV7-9 CASSLKPPGWDNEQFF TGTGCCAGCAGCTTAAAACCGCCGGGTTGGGACAATGAGCAGTTCTTC
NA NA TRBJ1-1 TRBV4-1 CASSQPPQSEAFF TGCGCCAGCAGCCAACCCCCCCAGTCTGAAGCTTTCTTT
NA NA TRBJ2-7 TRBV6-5 CASSYSGAASDEQYF TGTGCCAGCAGTTACTCTGGGGCTGCCAGCGACGAGCAGTACTTC
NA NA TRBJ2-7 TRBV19 CASSILRASSYEQYF TGTGCCAGTAGTATACTCCGTGCTAGCTCCTACGAGCAGTACTTC
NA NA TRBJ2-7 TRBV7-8 CASSILRGDTYYEQYF TGTGCCAGCAGCATTCTTCGGGGGGACACCTACTACGAGCAGTACTTC
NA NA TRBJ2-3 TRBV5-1 CASSLAGDTQYF TGCGCCAGCAGCTTGGCCGGAGATACGCAGTATTTT
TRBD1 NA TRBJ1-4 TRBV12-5 CASGLGDRANEKLFF TGTGCTAGTGGTTTGGGGGACAGGGCTAATGAAAAACTGTTTTTT
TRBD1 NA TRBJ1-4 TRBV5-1 CASSLRQGDEKLFF TGCGCCAGCAGCTTGCGACAGGGGGATGAAAAACTGTTTTTT
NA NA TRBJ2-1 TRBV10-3 CAISPGGARDDEQFF TGTGCCATCAGCCCTGGGGGGGCAAGGGATGATGAGCAGTTCTTC
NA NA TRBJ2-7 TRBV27 CACRSDSRSEQYF TGTGCCTGCAGGTCTGACTCCCGGTCCGAGCAGTACTTC
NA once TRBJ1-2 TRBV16 CASSPLDRSANYGYTF TGTGCCAGCAGCCCCCTGGACAGATCTGCTAACTATGGCTACACCTTC